This entry lists 13 T cell receptor beta chains sequenced from one sample in a study of cytomegalovirus exposure and HLA in healthy donors. 60 Vbeta and 13 Jbeta primers were used in PCR. Clones were sequenced by immunoSEQ multiplex PCR, and TCRdb holds only the in-frame ones, with some missing. The table shows fewer than 150,000 clones, with roughly 74% occurring only once. Sequencing was performed on PBMCs. Source of these receptors: a woman between 40 and 55 years old in good health and CMV-seropositive.

CDR3 nucleotide sequence: TGTGCCAGCAGCAAATGTTCAGGGGGTTCACCTGGGGCCAACGTCCTGACTTTC. This encodes CASSKCSGGSPGANVLTF. This chain uses TRBV21-1 with TRBJ2-6; TRBD1, the table's D call, was not compared with the DNA. TRBV21-1 is a recognized pseudogene. The CDR3 covers 18 residues.

The chain recombines TRBV7-9 with TRBJ1-1, with D unresolved. Trimming shortened V by 1 base and J by 1 base, and 7 bases separated the two germline ends. There are 14 residues in the CDR3. Germline loops: CDR1 SEHNR, CDR2 FQNEAQ (reference sequence). The CDR3 protein is CASSLVGENTEAFF. CDR3 sequence (DNA): TGTGCCAGCAGCTTAGTCGGAGAGAACACTGAAGCTTTCTTT. The full variable domain, rest sourced from reference TRBV7-9 and TRBJ1-1, is DTGVSQNPRHKITKRGQNVTFRCDPISEHNRLYWYRQTLGQGPEFLTYFQNEAQLEKSRLLSDRFSAERPKGSFSTLEIQRTEQGDSAMYLCASSLVGENTEAFFGQGTRLTVV.

This chain uses TRBV10-2 with TRBJ2-7; D might be TRBD2 (5 bases). Germline loops: CDR1 WSHSY, CDR2 SAAADI. The CDR3 is made up of 17 amino acids. V lost 7 bases to trimming and J lost 3 bases, with 25 bases between them. The DNA for the CDR3 is TGCGCCAGCAAACCCCAGCTCAACACTAGGTCTCTCTACGAGCAGTACTTC. This gives the protein CASKPQLNTRSLYEQYF.

This clone was found a few times. The V and J genes are TRBV27 and TRBJ1-2; possibly TRBD1 for D (5 bases). The germline V gene encodes CDR1 MNHEY and CDR2 SMNVEV (reference sequence). The CDR3 is 12 amino acids. The V end lost 6 bases, the J end lost 8 bases, and 13 bases lay between the germline ends. Here the CDR3 reads CASSVRGSGYTF. CDR3 sequence (DNA): TGTGCCAGCAGCGTTAGGGGTTCGGGCTACACCTTC.

This clone was detected once. The germline gene is not matched at one end of the junction; a read error may be the cause. The chain couples TRBV2 to TRBJ2-7; 13 bases fit TRBD2. Per the germline V gene, CDR1 is SNHLY and CDR2 is FYNNEI. The CDR3 contains 17 residues. This chain's CDR3 is CASSPPLLAGGRNERYF. Written as DNA, the CDR3 is TGTGCCAGCAGCCCCCCCTTACTAGCGGGAGGGCGCAACGAGCGGTACTTC.

The rearrangement uses TRBV28 and TRBJ2-7, with D possibly being TRBD1 (6 bases). Germline V gives CDR1 MDHEN, CDR2 SYDVKM. Trimming removed 5 bases from V and 3 bases from J, with 17 bases in between. This CDR3 is 15 amino acids long. The CDR3 protein is CASSSSGRGGYEQYF. CDR3 DNA sequence: TGTGCCAGCAGTAGTTCGGGCAGAGGGGGCTACGAGCAGTACTTC.

This chain uses TRBV10-3 with TRBJ1-3; D possibly corresponds to TRBD1 (6 bases). Germline CDR1 ENHRY, CDR2 SYGVKD. Deletions cut 5 bases from V and 4 bases from J, with 9 bases between. CDR3 length equals 13 residues. CDR3 region: CAISRQAGNTIYF. CDR3 coding DNA: TGTGCCATCAGTAGACAGGCGGGAAACACCATATATTTT.

This clone has just one count. This rearrangement joins TRBV5-1 to TRBJ2-3, with 10 bases that match TRBD2. This CDR3 spans 15 amino acids. The germline V gene encodes CDR1 SGHRS and CDR2 YFSETQ. Germline trimming cut 4 bases from V and 6 bases from J; bases unmatched to any gene: 8. The CDR3 region is CASSSLAGVMDTQYF. The DNA for the CDR3 is TGCGCCAGCAGCAGTCTAGCGGGAGTAATGGATACGCAGTATTTT.

This chain joins TRBV6-5 and TRBJ1-3; D remains ambiguous. Trimming removed 5 bases at V and 2 bases at J, with 13 bases between. The CDR3 has 15 residues. Germline loops: CDR1 MNHEY, CDR2 SVGAGI. The CDR3 loop reads CASSRTLETGNTIYF. The CDR3 DNA is TGTGCCAGCAGTCGAACCCTAGAAACTGGAAACACCATATATTTT.

The V call is TRBV2, the J call TRBJ1-2; 7 nucleotides agree with TRBD1. The CDR3 loop spans 14 amino acids. The trim removed 6 bases at V and 4 bases at J, leaving 8 bases unmatched. In germline, CDR1 is SNHLY, CDR2 FYNNEI. This CDR3 reads CASRDQDRSYGYTF. The CDR3 nucleotides are TGTGCCAGCAGAGATCAGGACAGGTCCTATGGCTACACCTTC.

V is TRBV29-1 and J is TRBJ2-5, with 9 bases lining up with TRBD2. Germline loops: CDR1 SQVTM, CDR2 ANQGSEA. This CDR3 is built from 14 residues. Trimming took 6 bases from V and 1 from J; bases not matched to a gene: 6. CDR3 sequence reads: CSVGRLAVQETQYF. CDR3 nucleotide sequence: TGCAGCGTGGGCCGACTAGCGGTCCAAGAGACCCAGTACTTC. Full variable domain (rest looked up from reference TRBV29-1 and TRBJ2-5): SAVISQKPSRDICQRGTSLTIQCQVDSQVTMMFWYRQQPGQSLTLIATANQGSEATYESGFVIDKFPISRPNLTFSTLTVSNMSPEDSSIYLCSVGRLAVQETQYFGPGTRLLVL.

The V and J genes are TRBV6-1 and TRBJ1-1, with D perhaps matching TRBD1 (6 bases). Germline V CDR1 and CDR2: MNHNS, SASEGT. Between the trimmed V and J ends, which lost 8 bases and 0 bases, there was a span of 16 bases. This CDR3 is built from 15 residues. This CDR3 reads CASSQGPGMNTEAFF. The CDR3 DNA sequence: TGTGCCAGCTCCCAGGGGCCGGGCATGAACACTGAAGCTTTCTTT.

The chain has TRBV30 and TRBJ2-1; 9 bases agree with TRBD2. The CDR3 totals 14 residues. Unmatched junction bases numbered 5, after V lost 3 bases and J lost 5 bases. Germline-derived CDR1 and CDR2 are GTSNPN and SVGIG (reference sequence). The CDR3 reads CAWRLAGSHNEQFF. The CDR3 coding sequence is TGTGCCTGGAGACTAGCGGGTTCCCACAATGAGCAGTTCTTC.